These T cell receptor beta chains were read from a single sample in a study of cytomegalovirus exposure and HLA in healthy donors. Generated by immunoSEQ multiplex PCR, the TCRdb table keeps only in-frame clones and is missing some. The sample consists of tens of thousands of clones, around 84% of them appearing once. Sequenced sample: PBMCs. Source of these receptors: a young woman in good health and CMV-seronegative. Each CDR3 is given with its conserved first and last residue. A D gene is named only where the DNA matches it firmly. Expanded clones are given a class, and other clones once, few, many or no size at all.

>.|.|TRBJ2-5|TRBV6-5
CASTHSQGQETQYF
TGTGCCAGCACCCACTCACAGGGTCAAGAGACCCAGTACTTC
>.|.|TRBJ2-2|TRBV5-1
CASSFSGATGELFF
TGCGCCAGCAGCTTTTCAGGGGCCACCGGGGAGCTGTTTTTT
>.|few|TRBJ1-1|TRBV18
CASSRGQGEGVAFF
TGTGCCAGCTCACGAGGTCAAGGGGAAGGGGTGGCTTTCTTT
>TRBD1|.|TRBJ2-1|TRBV6-5
CASSTGGRDEQFF
TGTGCCAGCAGCACAGGGGGCAGGGATGAGCAGTTCTTC
>TRBD2|.|TRBJ2-3|TRBV25-1
CASIGLAGATDTQYF
TGTGCCAGCATAGGGCTAGCGGGGGCGACAGATACGCAGTATTTT
>.|.|TRBJ2-7|TRBV7-2
CASSSLAGEQYF
TGTGCCAGCAGCTCACTAGCAGGGGAGCAGTACTTC
>TRBD2|.|TRBJ2-1|TRBV4-3
CASSQVLAGGLYNEQFF
TGCGCCAGCAGCCAAGTCCTAGCGGGAGGCTTATACAATGAGCAGTTCTTC
>TRBD1|.|TRBJ2-2|TRBV4-3
CASSQAQGAGTGELFF
TGCGCCAGCAGCCAAGCACAGGGGGCAGGGACCGGGGAGCTGTTTTTT
>.|.|TRBJ2-5|TRBV7-9
CASSLPLFPEQYF
TGTGCCAGCAGCTTACCTCTTTTCCCGGAGCAGTACTTC
>TRBD1|once|TRBJ2-7|TRBV19
CASRDRATYEQYF
TGTGCCAGTAGGGACAGGGCCACCTACGAGCAGTACTTC
>.|.|TRBJ2-1|TRBV6-4
CASSDSRGEGGNEQFF
TGTGCCAGCAGTGACTCGAGAGGGGAGGGGGGCAATGAGCAGTTCTTC
>TRBD2|.|TRBJ2-7|TRBV19
CASSIASGSSYEQYF
TGTGCCAGTAGTATAGCGAGCGGGAGCTCCTACGAGCAGTACTTC
>.|.|TRBJ2-1|TRBV4-3
CASSQESTYNEQFF
TGCGCCAGCAGCCAAGAATCCACCTACAATGAGCAGTTCTTC
>.|.|TRBJ2-3|TRBV29-1
CSVPPWGPDTQYF
TGCAGCGTTCCCCCTTGGGGGCCAGATACGCAGTATTTT
>.|.|TRBJ2-7|TRBV18
CASSPGWDEQYF
TGTGCCAGCTCACCGGGCTGGGACGAGCAGTACTTC
>.|.|TRBJ1-2|TRBV4-3
CASSQVAEVRGYTF
TGCGCCAGCAGCCAAGTTGCCGAGGTCCGTGGCTACACCTTC
>.|.|TRBJ2-5|TRBV5-1
CASSRNSGIYQETQYF
TGCGCCAGCAGCCGGAATTCGGGAATATACCAAGAGACCCAGTACTTC
>.|.|TRBJ1-5|TRBV4-3
CASSQGGLSNQPQHF
TGCGCCAGCAGCCAAGGGGGCTTGAGCAATCAGCCCCAGCATTTT
>TRBD1|.|TRBJ2-7|TRBV9
CASSKGGTGAYEQYF
TGTGCCAGCAGCAAAGGGGGGACAGGGGCCTACGAGCAGTACTTC
>TRBD2|once|TRBJ2-1|TRBV11-2
CASSSLAGAYNEQFF
TGTGCCAGCAGCTCGCTAGCGGGAGCGTACAATGAGCAGTTCTTC
>.|.|TRBJ2-7|TRBV7-2
CASSLFGGTAGEQYF
TGTGCCAGCAGCTTATTTGGAGGTACTGCAGGCGAGCAGTACTTC
>TRBD1|.|TRBJ2-7|TRBV4-2
CASSQGQGGREQYF
TGTGCCAGCAGCCAAGGACAGGGGGGTCGGGAGCAGTACTTC
>TRBD1|.|TRBJ1-1|TRBV4-1
CASSLPRDRVGTEAFF
TGCGCCAGCAGCCTGCCTCGGGACAGGGTTGGGACTGAAGCTTTCTTT
>TRBD2|.|TRBJ2-2|TRBV12-5
CASGFKSSGRRTGELFF
TGTGCTAGTGGTTTCAAATCTAGCGGGAGACGCACCGGGGAGCTGTTTTTT
>TRBD1|.|TRBJ2-1|TRBV7-2
CASSSGQGARDEQFF
TGTGCCAGCAGCTCTGGACAGGGGGCGCGGGATGAGCAGTTCTTC
>.|.|TRBJ2-1|TRBV29-1
CSVDAGSYNEQFF
TGCAGCGTTGACGCCGGCTCCTACAATGAGCAGTTCTTC
>.|.|TRBJ1-5|TRBV4-1
CASSHPDRLYQPQHF
TGCGCCAGCAGCCATCCCGACAGGTTGTATCAGCCCCAGCATTTT
>.|once|TRBJ2-1|TRBV27
CASSPNRNPYNEQFF
TGTGCCAGCAGTCCAAACAGGAACCCCTACAATGAGCAGTTCTTC
>.|.|TRBJ2-1|TRBV5-1
CASSNYRSSYNEQFF
TGCGCCAGCAGCAACTACCGGAGCTCCTACAATGAGCAGTTCTTC
>.|.|TRBJ1-3|TRBV6-5
CASSYFSSGGGNTIYF
TGTGCCAGCAGTTACTTTTCCTCGGGTGGAGGAAACACCATATATTTT
>.|.|TRBJ2-6|TRBV28
CATQPTGNTGANVLTF
TGTGCAACCCAACCGACGGGGAATACTGGGGCCAACGTCCTGACTTTC
>TRBD1|few|TRBJ2-2|TRBV2
CASIKDRGAGELFF
TGTGCCAGCATTAAAGACAGGGGGGCCGGGGAGCTGTTTTTT
>TRBD2|.|TRBJ2-7|TRBV5-1
CASRGDRGSSYEQYF
TGCGCCAGCAGGGGGGACCGCGGGAGCTCCTACGAGCAGTACTTC
>.|.|TRBJ1-4|TRBV18
CASSPENEKLFF
TGTGCCAGCTCACCGGAGAATGAAAAACTGTTTTTT
>TRBD1|few|TRBJ1-1|TRBV5-1
CASSSQGVNTEAFF
TGCGCCAGCAGCTCGCAGGGGGTGAACACTGAAGCTTTCTTT
>.|few|TRBJ1-3|TRBV7-2
CASSKGHSGNTIYF
TGTGCCAGCAGTAAGGGACACTCTGGAAACACCATATATTTT
>.|.|TRBJ2-3|TRBV5-4
CASSSGQFTDTQYF
TGTGCCAGCAGCTCAGGACAGTTCACAGATACGCAGTATTTT
>.|.|TRBJ1-5|TRBV30
CAWSLGQPQHF
TGTGCCTGGAGTTTGGGCCAGCCCCAGCATTTT
>TRBD2|.|TRBJ2-7|TRBV28
CASSSFPSGRYEQYF
TGTGCCAGCAGTTCATTCCCCAGCGGGAGATACGAGCAGTACTTC
>.|.|TRBJ1-5|TRBV6-1
CASSEAVLNQPQHF
TGTGCCAGCAGCGAGGCGGTCCTCAATCAGCCCCAGCATTTT
>.|.|TRBJ2-3|TRBV19
CASSIPGVDTQYF
TGTGCCAGTAGTATCCCAGGGGTGGATACGCAGTATTTT
>TRBD1|.|TRBJ1-2|TRBV28
CASSPGGGWDGYTF
TGTGCCAGCAGTCCAGGGGGCGGGTGGGATGGCTACACCTTC
>.|.|TRBJ2-7|TRBV6-5
CASSLSGYEQYF
TGTGCCAGCAGTTTGAGCGGATACGAGCAGTACTTC
>TRBD1|.|TRBJ1-1|TRBV5-4
CASSLGGTGNTEAFF
TGTGCCAGCAGCTTGGGTGGGACAGGGAACACTGAAGCTTTCTTT
>TRBD2|few|TRBJ2-7|TRBV28
CASSFTGLADNYEQYF
TGTGCCAGCAGTTTTACAGGACTAGCGGATAACTACGAGCAGTACTTC
>.|.|TRBJ2-2|TRBV27
CASSFGTGELFF
TGTGCCAGCAGTTTCGGCACCGGGGAGCTGTTTTTT
>TRBD1|.|TRBJ2-7|TRBV7-9
CASSLSGTGEYEQYF
TGTGCCAGCAGCTTATCTGGGACAGGGGAATACGAGCAGTACTTC
>.|.|TRBJ1-1|TRBV10-3
CAIAGPGNTEAFF
TGTGCCATCGCGGGGCCGGGGAACACTGAAGCTTTCTTT
>.|.|TRBJ1-1|TRBV19
CASSIPGSEAFF
TGTGCCAGTAGTATTCCAGGCAGTGAAGCTTTCTTT
>.|.|TRBJ2-2|TRBV18
CASSPENRFIGELFF
TGTGCCAGCTCACCAGAGAACAGGTTCATCGGGGAGCTGTTTTTT